The 17 T cell receptor beta chains in this list originate from one sample, sequenced in a study of regulatory T cells in long-lasting Graves disease. Time point denoted: newly diagnosed GD, antithyroid drugs for less than 3 months. The TCR library was made from RNA extracted from PBMCs. With iRepertoire HTBI primers and Arm-PCR of CDR3 regions, TCR beta libraries were built. TCRdb used MiXCR to reprocess the multiplex PCR reads, holding one entry per CDR3 protein. Of hundreds of thousands of distinct CDR3 sequences in the sample, roughly 15% were seen once. Separately, the same data were catalogued under a study of T cells in Graves' hyperthyroidism and ophthalmopathy.

Sequences were derived from peripheral blood mononuclear cells (PBMCs), sampled at new diagnosis, from a patient treated with antithyroid drugs. The source of these receptors is a woman in her 30s with Graves disease.

This rearrangement joins TRBV4-1 to TRBJ2-7; 8 nucleotides match TRBD2. Germline assignment: CDR1 MGHRA and CDR2 YSYEKL. The trim removed 4 bases at V and 1 base at J, leaving 9 bases unmatched. CDR3 size: 16 residues. CDR3 loop: CASSRTGGGRSYEQYF. The CDR3, as DNA: TGCGCCAGCAGCCGGACGGGAGGGGGAAGATCCTACGAGCAGTACTTC.

This clonotype was counted at least ten times. This chain uses TRBV2 with TRBJ1-3, with D possibly matching TRBD1 (5 bases). This CDR3 spans 16 amino acids. The ends were cut back, 1 base at V and 4 bases at J, with 14 bases in the middle. Germline values: CDR1 SNHLY, CDR2 FYNNEI. The CDR3, as DNA: TGTGCCAGCAGTGAAGGCCCCGGGACCCAGGGAAACACCATATATTTT. Translated, it gives CASSEGPGTQGNTIYF.

About this clonotype itself: This sequence may be a read error, since a much larger clone differs from it by one base. J is TRBJ2-4 and V is TRBV27; TRBD1 agrees at 7 bases. The assigned J gene may be wrong: the sequence end matches TRBJ2-1 better. The CDR3 totals 13 residues. The germline gives CDR1 MNHEY, CDR2 SMNVEV (reference sequence). The CDR3 loop is CASSTFLRGKQFF. CDR3 coding DNA: TGTGCCAGCAGTACCTTCCTCAGGGGGAAGCAGTTCTTC.

This clonotype was picked up a small number of times. V usage is TRBV19 and J usage is TRBJ2-1; 8 bases are a match to TRBD2. The CDR3 has 15 amino acids. Unmatched junction bases numbered 7, after V lost 3 bases and J lost 6 bases. CDR1 and CDR2 from the germline V gene are LNHDA and SQIVND (reference sequence). CDR3 coding DNA: TGTGCCAGTAGTATTTGGCGGGAGGTACCCAATGAGCAGTTCTTC. Translated, it gives CASSIWREVPNEQFF.

This rearrangement joins TRBV6-1 to TRBJ2-5, with a possible D match to TRBD1 (5 bases). Germline values: CDR1 MNHNS, CDR2 SASEGT. This CDR3 comprises 13 residues. Trimming removed 10 bases at V and 5 bases at J, with 17 bases between. This CDR3 reads CAIRQGISETQYF. CDR3 nucleotide sequence: TGTGCCATTAGGCAGGGAATATCGGAGACCCAGTACTTC.

The chain is built from TRBV9 and TRBJ2-7; TRBD1 is a possible D gene (5 bases). The CDR3 is 14 amino acids. Germline CDR1 reads SGDLS; CDR2 reads YYNGEE. Trimming cost V 2 bases and J 6 bases, with 15 bases left between them. CDR3 in amino acids: CASSVSAGISEQYF. CDR3 nucleotides: TGTGCCAGCAGCGTCAGTGCAGGGATCTCCGAGCAGTACTTC.

The chain couples TRBV7-9 to TRBJ2-4; tentatively, D is TRBD1 or TRBD2 (5 bases each). The CDR3 length is 14 residues. The V gene's germline CDR1 is SEHNR and CDR2 FQNEAQ (reference sequence). Deletions cut 5 bases from V and 1 base from J, with 9 bases between. The CDR3 is CASSGREAKNIQYF. CDR3 sequence (DNA): TGTGCCAGCAGCGGCAGGGAGGCCAAAAACATTCAGTACTTC.

The chain has TRBV20-1 and TRBJ1-5; D gene uncertain. From germline, CDR1 is DFQATT and CDR2 SNEGSKA (reference sequence). This CDR3 has 15 amino acids. V gave up 2 bases and J gave up 0 bases, with 11 bases separating them. The CDR3 sequence is CSARPTDYSNQPQHF. CDR3 DNA sequence: TGCAGTGCTAGACCGACGGATTATAGCAATCAGCCCCAGCATTTT.

In regard to this clonotype: A single base separates this from a much larger clone, so it may be a read error. The chain is built from TRBV6-1 and TRBJ2-1; 13 bases line up with TRBD2. V gave up 7 bases and J gave up 10 bases; unmatched junction bases: 22. CDR3 length equals 19 residues. CDR1 and CDR2 from the germline V gene are MNHNS and SASEGT. CDR3 sequence: CASNRHGLAGDFISNEQFF. DNA for the CDR3: TGTGCCAGCAATAGACACGGACTAGCGGGAGATTTTATAAGTAACGAGCAGTTCTTC.

The table lists this clonotype with a few counts. The chain has TRBV5-5 and TRBJ1-3; possible D gene TRBD1, 6 bases. The CDR3 is 15 residues long. V lost 7 bases and J lost 0, with 14 bases in between. Germline assignment: CDR1 SGHKS and CDR2 YYEKEE (reference sequence). The CDR3 here is CASRKGGDSGNTIYF. The DNA for the CDR3 is TGTGCCAGCCGGAAGGGGGGGGACTCTGGAAACACCATATATTTT.

Many counts were recorded for this clonotype. The chain links TRBV7-8 to TRBJ2-1; 10 bases are shared with TRBD2. V gave up 5 bases and J gave up 3 bases; unmatched junction bases: 7. This CDR3 contains 16 residues. Germline V CDR1 and CDR2: SGHVS, FQNEAQ. The DNA of the CDR3 is TGTGCCAGCAGCGTCGCCCTAGCGGGAGTCTACAATGAGCAGTTCTTC. This codes for CASSVALAGVYNEQFF. The complete variable domain, with remaining parts taken from reference TRBV7-8 and TRBJ2-1, reads GAGVSQSPRYKVAKRGQDVALRCDPISGHVSLFWYQQALGQGPEFLTYFQNEAQLDKSGLPSDRFFAERPEGSVSTLKIQRTQQEDSAVYLCASSVALAGVYNEQFFGPGTRLTVL.

This clonotype was recorded many times. The chain combines TRBV5-1 with TRBJ2-1; D is ambiguous. Per germline, CDR1 SGHRS and CDR2 YFSETQ. This CDR3 spans 16 amino acids. Trimming pared 0 bases from V and 3 bases from J, leaving 13 bases between. The chain's CDR3 is CASSLGSLGIYNEQFF. CDR3 DNA sequence: TGCGCCAGCAGCTTGGGGTCTCTAGGGATCTACAATGAGCAGTTCTTC.

This clonotype was detected a few times. This chain links TRBV3-1 with TRBJ2-1, with 7 bases that match TRBD2. The CDR3 extends over 16 amino acids. Trimming removed 1 base from V and 2 bases from J; junction bases left unmatched: 5. CDR1 is LGHDT and CDR2 is YNNKEL in the germline V gene (reference sequence). This CDR3 is CASSQGGGGPYNEQFF. The CDR3 DNA reads as TGTGCCAGCAGCCAAGGGGGGGGAGGGCCCTACAATGAGCAGTTCTTC.

This clonotype was counted only a few times. The rearrangement joins TRBV7-9 to TRBJ2-5, with a possible D match to TRBD2 (6 bases). Germline assignment: CDR1 SEHNR and CDR2 FQNEAQ (reference sequence). The V gene lost 0 bases and the J gene lost 5 bases, with 13 bases spanning the gap. The CDR3 is 15 residues long. The CDR3 nucleotides read TGTGCCAGCAGCTTAGCACTAGCTTTCGAGGAGACCCAGTACTTC. Encoded protein: CASSLALAFEETQYF.

The chain is built from TRBV5-5 and TRBJ2-7; possible D gene TRBD2, 5 bases. CDR3 length equals 15 residues. Per germline, CDR1 SGHKS and CDR2 YYEKEE (reference sequence). Trimming pared 2 bases from V and 4 bases from J, leaving 16 bases between. CDR3 loop: CASSFSDGSLYEQYF. The DNA of the CDR3 is TGTGCCAGCAGCTTTAGCGACGGATCTTTATACGAGCAGTACTTC.

The table lists this clonotype with a few counts. This chain links TRBV5-1 with TRBJ2-1, with 15 bases aligning to TRBD2. V dropped 4 bases and J dropped 2; count of bases not matched to a gene: 4. Germline CDR1 SGHRS, CDR2 YFSETQ. The CDR3 runs 17 residues. The CDR3 loop reads CASSPGLAGGPYNEQFF. The DNA for the CDR3 is TGCGCCAGCAGCCCAGGACTAGCGGGAGGGCCCTACAATGAGCAGTTCTTC.

This clonotype was counted many times. This rearrangement joins TRBV7-3 to TRBJ1-1; D perhaps matches TRBD1 (6 bases). Trimming took off 2 bases at V and 4 bases at J, with 17 bases between the two ends. Looked up from germline, CDR1 is SGHTA and CDR2 is FQGTGA. The CDR3 runs 16 residues. The CDR3 spells CASSLSARGGGTEAFF. Here the CDR3 DNA reads TGTGCCAGCAGCTTATCCGCGAGGGGGGGGGGCACTGAAGCTTTCTTT.